These 22 T cell receptor beta chains were all obtained from the same sample, sequenced in a study of response to subunit inactivated influenza vaccine. TCRdb reprocessed the RT-PCR reads with MiXCR, giving one entry per CDR3 protein. The table has 500,000 to 600,000 distinct CDR3 sequences, 12% seen once; the top ten hold 10%. The input for sequencing was PBMCs from blood, taken on the day of vaccination. The receptors were sampled from a man aged 45-60 years who received an inactivated influenza vaccine.

This chain connects TRBV5-6 to TRBJ1-4; TRBD1 might be the D (5 bases). Germline lookup yields CDR1 SGHDT and CDR2 YYEEEE. CDR3 length equals 14 residues. The V gene lost 0 bases and the J gene lost 7 bases, with 10 bases spanning the gap. CDR3 sequence (DNA): TGTGCCAGCAGCTTGGGGACACCGCTTGAAAAACTGTTTTTT. Its protein is CASSLGTPLEKLFF. Complete variable domain (other parts from reference TRBV5-6 and TRBJ1-4): DAGVTQSPTHLIKTRGQQVTLRCSPKSGHDTVSWYQQALGQGPQFIFQYYEEEERQRGNFPDRFSGHQFPNYSSELNVNALLLGDSALYLCASSLGTPLEKLFFGSGTQLSVL.

This clonotype was detected only a few times. The rearrangement joins TRBV14 to TRBJ2-6; no clear D. The germline CDR1 and CDR2 sequences are SGHDN and FVKESK. Trimming took 1 base from V and 0 from J, leaving 10 bases between them. The CDR3 has 17 amino acids. This CDR3 reads CASSQAFLSSGANVLTF. CDR3 sequence (DNA): TGTGCCAGCAGCCAAGCTTTCTTGAGCTCTGGGGCCAACGTCCTGACTTTC.

The gene calls are TRBV20-1 and TRBJ2-6; a possible D gene is TRBD1 (6 bases). V lost 1 base and J 0 bases, leaving 13 bases between the germline ends. This CDR3 is 17 amino acids long. The germline gives CDR1 DFQATT, CDR2 SNEGSKA (reference sequence). The CDR3 here is CSARVAGANSGANVLTF. The CDR3 coding sequence is TGCAGTGCTAGAGTGGCAGGGGCCAACTCTGGGGCCAACGTCCTGACTTTC.

This chain connects TRBV20-1 to TRBJ2-1; TRBD1 agrees at 7 bases. The V segment lost 7 bases and the J segment 5 bases; nucleotides outside the gene matches: 11. Per the germline V gene, CDR1 is DFQATT and CDR2 is SNEGSKA (reference sequence). CDR3 size: 14 residues. The CDR3 region has the DNA TGCAGTGTCGCAACAGGACAGGCGAACAATGAGCAGTTCTTC. Protein: CSVATGQANNEQFF.

The rearrangement joins TRBV6-5 to TRBJ2-6, with TRBD1 matching 9 bases. From germline, CDR1 is MNHEY and CDR2 SVGAGI. The CDR3 has 19 residues. Losses at the gene ends were 0 bases for V and 0 bases for J; bases not matched to a gene: 6. CDR3 loop: CASSYSRTGATSGANVLTF. The CDR3 DNA reads TGTGCCAGCAGTTACTCCCGGACAGGGGCGACCTCTGGGGCCAACGTCCTGACTTTC.

The genes are TRBV5-6 and TRBJ2-7; 7 nucleotides line up with TRBD1. J lost 2 bases, V lost 7 bases, and 12 bases had no gene match. The CDR3 is made up of 15 amino acids. Germline CDR1 is SGHDT and CDR2 is YYEEEE. CDR3 bases: TGTGCCAGCTTGCAACGGGGACAGCCTCCCTACGAGCAGTACTTC. Translated, it gives CASLQRGQPPYEQYF.

This clonotype was seen repeatedly, ten times or more. CDR3 residues: CASSVVPGSEAFF. The CDR3 bases are TGTGCCAGCAGCGTAGTTCCGGGATCTGAAGCTTTCTTT. The rearrangement uses TRBV9 and TRBJ1-1; D gene ambiguous. The V end lost 0 bases, the J end lost 6 bases, and 9 bases lay between the germline ends. Germline assignment: CDR1 SGDLS and CDR2 YYNGEE. CDR3 length: 13 residues.

This clonotype was observed a handful of times. The chain joins TRBV5-1 to TRBJ1-4, with 8 nucleotides matching TRBD1. Germline CDR1 SGHRS, CDR2 YFSETQ. V was pared by 4 bases and J by 4 bases, with 3 bases of the junction left unmatched. The CDR3 has 14 amino acids. CDR3 DNA sequence: TGCGCCAGCAGCGTGGGACAGGATAATGAAAAACTGTTTTTT. This translates into CASSVGQDNEKLFF.

This clonotype was seen at least ten times. The chain couples TRBV29-1 to TRBJ2-7, with a tentative D call TRBD1 (5 bases). The length of the CDR3 is 12 residues. Trimming shortened V by 5 bases and J by 1 base, and 9 bases separated the two germline ends. CDR1 and CDR2 (germline): SQVTM, ANQGSEA. This CDR3 is CSVFTGSYEQYF. In nucleotides, the CDR3 is TGCAGCGTTTTTACAGGATCCTACGAGCAGTACTTC.

This clonotype was observed a handful of times. The chain carries TRBV5-5 and TRBJ2-1; unclear D gene. The germline V gene encodes CDR1 SGHKS and CDR2 YYEKEE (reference sequence). The V and J ends lost 2 bases and 1 base respectively, with 10 bases between them. The CDR3 totals 15 residues. CDR3 residues: CASSFMGSSYNEQFF. For the CDR3, the DNA is TGTGCCAGCAGCTTTATGGGCAGTTCCTACAATGAGCAGTTCTTC.

The chain joins TRBV5-1 to TRBJ2-7, with 8 bases matching TRBD2. The CDR3 covers 16 residues. Germline V lookup: CDR1 SGHRS, CDR2 YFSETQ. The junction had 8 bases not matched to a gene; V was cut back by 3 bases and J by 0 bases. CDR3 amino acids: CASSSISGVSSYEQYF. DNA for the CDR3: TGCGCCAGCAGCTCGATTAGCGGGGTAAGCTCCTACGAGCAGTACTTC.

The chain links TRBV5-1 to TRBJ2-5; 8 bases are shared with TRBD1. J gave up 4 bases and V 0 bases, and 5 bases lay outside the gene matches. In germline, CDR1 is SGHRS, CDR2 YFSETQ. This CDR3 region has 15 residues. Here the CDR3 reads CASSLEATGAETQYF. CDR3 nucleotides: TGCGCCAGCAGCTTGGAAGCGACAGGGGCAGAGACCCAGTACTTC.

This clonotype appeared many times. This chain uses TRBV3-1 with TRBJ2-5; tentative D call: TRBD2 (6 bases). CDR3 length equals 14 residues. Germline-derived CDR1 and CDR2 are LGHDT and YNNKEL (reference sequence). V was cut by 0 bases and J by 8 bases, with 13 bases left in between. CDR3 sequence: CASSQDHGGVTQYF. In DNA form, the CDR3 reads TGTGCCAGCAGCCAAGATCACGGAGGGGTTACCCAGTACTTC.

This clonotype came up many times. V gene TRBV5-1 combines with J gene TRBJ2-7; 8 bases are a match to TRBD1. The CDR3 runs 15 residues. Looked up from germline, CDR1 is SGHRS and CDR2 is YFSETQ. Trimming took 3 bases from V and 0 from J; bases not matched to a gene: 5. The DNA of the CDR3 is TGCGCCAGCAGCTACGGACAGGGAGACTCCTACGAGCAGTACTTC. Translation gives CASSYGQGDSYEQYF. The full variable domain, completed using reference TRBV5-1 and TRBJ2-7, is KAGVTQTPRYLIKTRGQQVTLSCSPISGHRSVSWYQQTPGQGLQFLFEYFSETQRNKGNFPGRFSGRQFSNSRSEMNVSTLELGDSALYLCASSYGQGDSYEQYFGPGTRLTVT.

This clonotype was detected ten times or more. This sequence joins TRBV4-3 and TRBJ2-5, with 10 bases fitting TRBD2. V lost 4 bases to trimming and J lost 4 bases; unmatched junction nucleotides: 3. This CDR3 is 14 amino acids long. Germline values: CDR1 LGHNA, CDR2 YSLEER. CDR3 in DNA: TGCGCCAGCAGCCCCCGACTAGCGGGAGAGACCCAGTACTTC. This sequence encodes CASSPRLAGETQYF.

This clonotype was counted at least ten times. The rearrangement joins TRBV5-5 to TRBJ2-2; 8 bases align to TRBD1. Germline lookup yields CDR1 SGHKS and CDR2 YYEKEE (reference sequence). After removal of 6 bases from V and 5 bases from J, the junction contained 12 bases not matched to a gene. The CDR3 is 16 amino acids. CDR3 DNA sequence: TGTGCCAGCAACCGAAATACAGGGGGTTGGACCGGGGAGCTGTTTTTT. Translating gives CASNRNTGGWTGELFF.

This clonotype has more than one count but fewer than ten. The J gene is TRBJ2-7, the V gene TRBV28; no clear D gene. CDR1 MDHEN and CDR2 SYDVKM come from the germline V gene. CDR3 length equals 15 residues. Between the trimmed V and J ends, which lost 2 bases and 0 bases, there was a span of 11 bases. The CDR3 bases are TGTGCCAGCAGTTTAGGCCGGATAAGCTCCTACGAGCAGTACTTC. It codes for CASSLGRISSYEQYF.

V usage is TRBV12-3 or TRBV12-4 and J usage is TRBJ1-5; 7 nucleotides agree with TRBD1. V was pared by 1 base and J by 5 bases, with 5 bases of the junction left unmatched. This CDR3 is 15 amino acids long. CDR3 bases: TGTGCCAGCAGTTTAGAACAGGGGATTTATCAGCCCCAGCATTTT. Protein: CASSLEQGIYQPQHF.

Only one count was recorded for this clonotype. This chain connects TRBV3-1 to TRBJ2-1; 8 bases are shared with TRBD2. The trim removed 2 bases at V and 11 bases at J, leaving 2 bases unmatched. Germline lookup yields CDR1 LGHDT and CDR2 YNNKEL (reference sequence). This CDR3 is built from 12 residues. The CDR3 sequence: CASSQSGGQQFF. The CDR3 region has the DNA TGTGCCAGCAGCCAAAGCGGGGGCCAGCAGTTCTTC.

The rearrangement uses TRBV29-1 and TRBJ2-5, with D perhaps matching TRBD1 or TRBD2 (5 bases each). In germline, CDR1 is SQVTM, CDR2 ANQGSEA. CDR3 length: 14 residues. V dropped 6 bases and J dropped 4 bases, with 18 bases sitting between them. The chain's CDR3 is CSVRGSEGSETQYF. For the CDR3, the DNA is TGCAGCGTGAGAGGCAGCGAGGGGTCAGAGACCCAGTACTTC.

On this clonotype: At one end, the junction sequence differs from germline, possibly due to a read error. This sequence joins TRBV20-1 and TRBJ2-1; 9 bases align to TRBD2. The CDR3 is made up of 16 amino acids. Germline V gene lookup returns CDR1 DFQATT and CDR2 SNEGSKA (reference sequence). DNA of the CDR3: TGCAGTGCCAGAGATTCCAGCGGGAGGTCCTACAATGAGCAGTTCTTC. Translating gives CSARDSSGRSYNEQFF.

The rearrangement joins TRBV6-2 or TRBV6-3 to TRBJ2-2, with D unclear. Between the trimmed V and J ends, which lost 7 bases and 1 base, there was a span of 10 bases. This CDR3 contains 14 residues. In germline, CDR1 is MNHEY, CDR2 SVGEGT. CDR3 sequence (DNA): TGTGCCAGCACCCCAACCCAGAACACCGGGGAGCTGTTTTTT. This codes for CASTPTQNTGELFF.